The clone carrying this T cell receptor beta chain was counted a few times. This sample is drawn from a study of cytomegalovirus exposure and HLA in healthy donors. V shed 4 bases and J 4 bases; nucleotides not matched to a gene: 12. This CDR3 comprises 16 residues. Per germline, CDR1 MGHRA and CDR2 YSYEKL. This PCR relied on a set of 60 Vbeta primers and 13 Jbeta primers. Only in-frame clones appear in the TCRdb table, and some are missing; sequencing was by immunoSEQ multiplex PCR. The sample lists 200,000 to 250,000 clones, around 89% occurring once. The sequencing input was PBMCs. This receptor was identified in a woman between 18 and 29 years old in good health and CMV-seronegative. The chain has TRBV4-1 and TRBJ2-7; TRBD2 agrees at 8 bases. The CDR3 region is CASSPRIERGNYEQYF. The CDR3 DNA reads TGCGCCAGCAGCCCCCGGATCGAGCGGGGGAATTACGAGCAGTACTTC.